This T cell receptor beta chain was found in a study of blood T cell repertoires in COVID-19. Authors' processing steps: Counts of nucleated cells, estimated from reference gene primer amplification, were obtained. The protocol was immunoSEQ multiplex PCR, while the TCRdb copy is restricted to in-frame clones and leaves out a portion. V and J calls and clone size are given by that table; D and trimming were obtained from the DNA. There are about 220,000 clones in the sample; about 80% occur only once, and roughly 1.3% lies in the top ten. Trimming took 4 bases from V and 0 from J; bases not matched to a gene: 7. CDR1 is KGHDR and CDR2 is SFDVKD in the germline V gene. The CDR3 is 17 amino acids. Which cohort a participant joined came from the clinical history participants gave.

Sequencing was performed on PBMCs or T cells enriched from blood (not recorded which). This clonotype originated in a woman in her thirties or forties with acute COVID-19. The chain uses TRBV24-1 and TRBJ2-1; TRBD1 matches 8 bases. CDR3 DNA: TGTGCCACCAGTGACCAGGGGGCCCCGAGCTCCTACAATGAGCAGTTCTTC. Translating it yields CATSDQGAPSSYNEQFF.